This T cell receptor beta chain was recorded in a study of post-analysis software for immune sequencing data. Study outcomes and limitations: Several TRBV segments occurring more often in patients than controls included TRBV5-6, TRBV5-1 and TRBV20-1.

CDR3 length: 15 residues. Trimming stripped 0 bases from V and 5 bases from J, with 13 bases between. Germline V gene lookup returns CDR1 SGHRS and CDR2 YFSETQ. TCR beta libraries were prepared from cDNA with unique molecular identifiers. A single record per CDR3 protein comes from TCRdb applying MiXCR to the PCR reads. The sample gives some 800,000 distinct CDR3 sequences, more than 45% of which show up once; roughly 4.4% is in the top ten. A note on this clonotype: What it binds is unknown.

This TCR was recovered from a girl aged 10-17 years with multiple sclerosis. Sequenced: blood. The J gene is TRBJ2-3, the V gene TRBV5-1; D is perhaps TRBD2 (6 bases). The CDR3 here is CASSLGRGGRDTQYF. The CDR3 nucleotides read TGCGCCAGCAGCTTGGGGCGGGGCGGAAGAGATACGCAGTATTTT. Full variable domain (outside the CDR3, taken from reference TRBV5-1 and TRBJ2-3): KAGVTQTPRYLIKTRGQQVTLSCSPISGHRSVSWYQQTPGQGLQFLFEYFSETQRNKGNFPGRFSGRQFSNSRSEMNVSTLELGDSALYLCASSLGRGGRDTQYFGPGTRLTVL.